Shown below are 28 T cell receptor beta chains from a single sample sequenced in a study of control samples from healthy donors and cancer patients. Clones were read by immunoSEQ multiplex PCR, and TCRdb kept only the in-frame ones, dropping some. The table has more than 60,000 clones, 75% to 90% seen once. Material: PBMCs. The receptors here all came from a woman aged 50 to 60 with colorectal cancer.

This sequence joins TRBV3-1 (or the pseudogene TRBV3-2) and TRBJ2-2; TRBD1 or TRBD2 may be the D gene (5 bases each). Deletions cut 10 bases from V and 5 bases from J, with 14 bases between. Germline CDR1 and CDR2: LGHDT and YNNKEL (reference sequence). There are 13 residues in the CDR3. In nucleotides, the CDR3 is TGTGCCACCGCAAGGGGCGGGACCGGGGAGCTGTTTTTT. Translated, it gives CATARGGTGELFF.

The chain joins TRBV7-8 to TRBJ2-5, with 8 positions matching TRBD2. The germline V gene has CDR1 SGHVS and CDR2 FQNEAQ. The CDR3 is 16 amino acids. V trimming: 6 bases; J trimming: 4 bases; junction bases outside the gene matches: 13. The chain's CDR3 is CASSLSSGRPTETQYF. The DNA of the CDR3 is TGTGCCAGCAGTCTGTCTAGCGGGCGACCCACAGAGACCCAGTACTTC.

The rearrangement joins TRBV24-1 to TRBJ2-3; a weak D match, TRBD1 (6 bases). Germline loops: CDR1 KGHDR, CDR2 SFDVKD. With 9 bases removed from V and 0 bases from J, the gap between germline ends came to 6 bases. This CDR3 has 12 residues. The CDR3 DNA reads TGTGCCACCGGGACAAGCACAGATACGCAGTATTTT. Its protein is CATGTSTDTQYF.

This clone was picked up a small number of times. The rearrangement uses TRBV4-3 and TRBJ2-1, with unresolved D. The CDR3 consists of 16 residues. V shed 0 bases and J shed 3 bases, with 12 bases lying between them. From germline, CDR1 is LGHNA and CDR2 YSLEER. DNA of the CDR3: TGCGCCAGCAGCCAAGATTTTGGCAATAGCTACAATGAGCAGTTCTTC. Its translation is CASSQDFGNSYNEQFF.

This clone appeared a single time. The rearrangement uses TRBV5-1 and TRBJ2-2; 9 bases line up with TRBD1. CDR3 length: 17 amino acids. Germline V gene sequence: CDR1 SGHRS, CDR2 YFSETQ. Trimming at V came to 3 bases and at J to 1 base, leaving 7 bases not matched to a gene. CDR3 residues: CASSSSQGAQNTGELFF. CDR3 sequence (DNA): TGCGCCAGCAGCTCGTCACAGGGGGCGCAGAACACCGGGGAGCTGTTTTTT.

CDR3: CASTSQGKNTGELFF. The CDR3 nucleotides are TGTGCCAGTACGTCCCAGGGCAAGAACACCGGGGAGCTGTTTTTT. This chain joins TRBV19 and TRBJ2-2, with a weak D call TRBD1 (5 bases). The germline CDR1 and CDR2 sequences are LNHDA and SQIVND (reference sequence). Between the trimmed V and J ends, which lost 7 bases and 1 base, there was a span of 13 bases. This CDR3 comprises 15 residues.

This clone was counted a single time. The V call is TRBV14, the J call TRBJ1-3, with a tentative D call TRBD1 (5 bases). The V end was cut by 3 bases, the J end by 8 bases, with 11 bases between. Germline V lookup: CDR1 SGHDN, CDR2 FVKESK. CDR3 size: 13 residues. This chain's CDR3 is CASSQLGPDTIYF. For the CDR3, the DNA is TGTGCCAGCAGCCAGCTGGGGCCGGACACCATATATTTT.

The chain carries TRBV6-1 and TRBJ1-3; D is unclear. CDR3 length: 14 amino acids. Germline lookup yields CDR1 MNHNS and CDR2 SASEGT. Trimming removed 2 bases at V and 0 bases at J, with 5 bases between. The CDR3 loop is CASSEWSSGNTIYF. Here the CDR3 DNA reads TGTGCCAGCAGTGAATGGAGCTCTGGAAACACCATATATTTT.

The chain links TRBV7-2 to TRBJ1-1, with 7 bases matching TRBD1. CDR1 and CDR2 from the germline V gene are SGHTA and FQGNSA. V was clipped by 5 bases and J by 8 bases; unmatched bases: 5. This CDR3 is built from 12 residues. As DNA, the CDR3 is TGTGCCAGCAGCAGAGACAGGGCGGAAGCTTTCTTT. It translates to CASSRDRAEAFF.

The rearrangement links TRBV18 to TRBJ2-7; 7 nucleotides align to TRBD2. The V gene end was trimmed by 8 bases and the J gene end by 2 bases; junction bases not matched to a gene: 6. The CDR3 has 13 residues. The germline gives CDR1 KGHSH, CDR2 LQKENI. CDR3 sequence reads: CASPRGGAYEQYV. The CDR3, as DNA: TGTGCCAGCCCACGCGGGGGAGCCTACGAGCAGTACGTC.

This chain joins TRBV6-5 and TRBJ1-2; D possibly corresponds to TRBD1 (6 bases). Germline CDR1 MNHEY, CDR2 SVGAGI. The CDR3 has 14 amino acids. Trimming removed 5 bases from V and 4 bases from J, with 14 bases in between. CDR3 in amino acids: CASSRNTGSYGYTF. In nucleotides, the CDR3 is TGTGCCAGCAGTCGTAATACAGGGTCCTATGGCTACACCTTC.

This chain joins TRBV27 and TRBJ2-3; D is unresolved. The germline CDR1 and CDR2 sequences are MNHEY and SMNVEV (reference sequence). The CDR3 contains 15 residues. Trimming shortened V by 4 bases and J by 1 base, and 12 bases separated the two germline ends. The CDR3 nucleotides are TGTGCCAGCAGTTCGACCCCCACTGGCACAGATACGCAGTATTTT. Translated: CASSSTPTGTDTQYF.

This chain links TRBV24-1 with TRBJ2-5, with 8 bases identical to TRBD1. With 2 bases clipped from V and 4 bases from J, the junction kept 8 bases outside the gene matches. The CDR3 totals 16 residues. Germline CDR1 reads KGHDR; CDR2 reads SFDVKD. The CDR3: CATSDSDRAGRETQYF. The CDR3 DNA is TGTGCCACCAGTGATTCGGACAGGGCAGGGCGAGAGACCCAGTACTTC.

The CDR3 bases are TGTGCCAGTAGTATAGCTGCACAGGGGGCGCGTGGCTACACCTTC. Its protein is CASSIAAQGARGYTF. The chain has TRBV19 and TRBJ1-2; 9 bases align to TRBD1. With 1 base clipped from V and 7 bases from J, the junction kept 7 bases outside the gene matches. The germline CDR1 and CDR2 sequences are LNHDA and SQIVND (reference sequence). This CDR3 is 15 amino acids long. Full variable domain (missing parts from reference TRBV19 and TRBJ1-2): DGGITQSPKYLFRKEGQNVTLSCEQNLNHDAMYWYRQDPGQGLRLIYYSQIVNDFQKGDIAEGYSVSREKKESFPLTVTSAQKNPTAFYLCASSIAAQGARGYTFGSGTRLTVV.

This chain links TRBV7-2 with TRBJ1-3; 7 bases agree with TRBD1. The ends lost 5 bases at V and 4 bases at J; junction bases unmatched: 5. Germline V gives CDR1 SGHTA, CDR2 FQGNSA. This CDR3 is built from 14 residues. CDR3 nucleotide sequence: TGTGCCAGCAGCCAACAGGGGAGCGGAAACACCATATATTTT. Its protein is CASSQQGSGNTIYF. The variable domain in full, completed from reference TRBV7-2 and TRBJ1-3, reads GAGVSQSPSNKVTEKGKDVELRCDPISGHTALYWYRQSLGQGLEFLIYFQGNSAPDKSGLPSDRFSAERTGGSVSTLTIQRTQQEDSAVYLCASSQQGSGNTIYFGEGSWLTVV.

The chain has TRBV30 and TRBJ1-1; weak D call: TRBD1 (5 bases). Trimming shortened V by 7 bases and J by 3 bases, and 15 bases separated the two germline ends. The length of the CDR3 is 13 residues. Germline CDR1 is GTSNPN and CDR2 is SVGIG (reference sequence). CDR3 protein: CASTQGFYTEAFF. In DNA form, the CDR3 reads TGTGCCTCTACCCAGGGCTTTTACACTGAAGCTTTCTTT.

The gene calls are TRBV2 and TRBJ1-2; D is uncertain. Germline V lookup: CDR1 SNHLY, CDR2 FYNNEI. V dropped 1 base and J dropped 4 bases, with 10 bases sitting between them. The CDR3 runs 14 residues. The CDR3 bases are TGTGCCAGCAGTGAAGAGGTCACCTTCTATGGCTACACCTTC. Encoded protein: CASSEEVTFYGYTF.

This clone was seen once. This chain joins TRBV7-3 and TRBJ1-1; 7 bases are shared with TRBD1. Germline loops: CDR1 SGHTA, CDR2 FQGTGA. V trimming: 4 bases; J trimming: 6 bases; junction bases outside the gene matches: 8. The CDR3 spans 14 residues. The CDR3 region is CASSSTGDSAEAFF. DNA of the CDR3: TGTGCCAGCAGCTCTACAGGGGATTCCGCTGAAGCTTTCTTT.

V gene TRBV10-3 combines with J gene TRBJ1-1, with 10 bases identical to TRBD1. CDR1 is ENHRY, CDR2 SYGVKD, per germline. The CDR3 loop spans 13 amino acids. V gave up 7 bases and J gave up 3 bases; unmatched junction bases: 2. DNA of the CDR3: TGTGCCATCAAAGGGACAGGGGACACTGAAGCTTTCTTT. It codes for CAIKGTGDTEAFF.

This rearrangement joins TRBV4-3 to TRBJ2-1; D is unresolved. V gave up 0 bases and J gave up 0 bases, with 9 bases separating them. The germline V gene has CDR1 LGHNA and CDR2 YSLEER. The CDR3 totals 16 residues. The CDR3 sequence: CASSQESASSYNEQFF. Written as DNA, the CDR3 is TGCGCCAGCAGCCAAGAGTCGGCGAGCTCCTACAATGAGCAGTTCTTC.

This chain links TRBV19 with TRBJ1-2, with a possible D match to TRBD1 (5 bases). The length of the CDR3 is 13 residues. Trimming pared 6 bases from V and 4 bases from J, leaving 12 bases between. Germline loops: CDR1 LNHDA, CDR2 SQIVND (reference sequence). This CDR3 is CASRKQEFYGYTF. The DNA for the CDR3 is TGTGCCAGTAGGAAACAGGAATTCTATGGCTACACCTTC.

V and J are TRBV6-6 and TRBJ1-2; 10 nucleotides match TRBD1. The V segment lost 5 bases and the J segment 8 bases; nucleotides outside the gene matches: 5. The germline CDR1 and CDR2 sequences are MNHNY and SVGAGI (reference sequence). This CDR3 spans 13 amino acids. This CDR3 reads CASSHGQGGGYTF. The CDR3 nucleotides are TGTGCCAGCAGTCACGGACAGGGGGGAGGCTACACCTTC.

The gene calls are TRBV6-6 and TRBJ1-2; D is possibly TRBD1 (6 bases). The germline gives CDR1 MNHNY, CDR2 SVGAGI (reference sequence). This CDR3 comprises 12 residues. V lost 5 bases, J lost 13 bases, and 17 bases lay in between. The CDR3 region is CASSPIRGACTF. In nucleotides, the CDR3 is TGTGCCAGCAGTCCCATCAGGGGCGCGTGCACCTTC.

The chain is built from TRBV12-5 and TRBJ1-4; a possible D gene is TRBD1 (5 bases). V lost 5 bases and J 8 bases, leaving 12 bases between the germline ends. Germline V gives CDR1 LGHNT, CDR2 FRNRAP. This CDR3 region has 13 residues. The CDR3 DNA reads TGTGCTAGTGGTGCAGGGTCTTGGGAAAAACTGTTTTTT. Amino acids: CASGAGSWEKLFF.

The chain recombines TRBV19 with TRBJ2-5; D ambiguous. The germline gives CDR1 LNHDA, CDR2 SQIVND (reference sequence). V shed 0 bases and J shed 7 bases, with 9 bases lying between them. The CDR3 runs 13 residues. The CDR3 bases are TGTGCCAGTAGTATAGATGGCCTGGGGACCCAGTACTTC. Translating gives CASSIDGLGTQYF.

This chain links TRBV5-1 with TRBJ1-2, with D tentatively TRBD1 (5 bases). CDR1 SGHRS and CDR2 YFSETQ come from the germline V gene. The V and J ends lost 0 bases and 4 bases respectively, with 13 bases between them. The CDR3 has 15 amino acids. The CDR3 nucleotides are TGCGCCAGCAGCTTGGCGGTAGGGGTCATCTATGGCTACACCTTC. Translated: CASSLAVGVIYGYTF.

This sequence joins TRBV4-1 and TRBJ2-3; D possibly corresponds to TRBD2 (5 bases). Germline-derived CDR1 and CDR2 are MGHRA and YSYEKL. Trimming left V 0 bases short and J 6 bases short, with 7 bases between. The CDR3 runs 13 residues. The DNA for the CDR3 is TGCGCCAGCAGCCAAGATCCGGGGGATACGCAGTATTTT. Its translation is CASSQDPGDTQYF.

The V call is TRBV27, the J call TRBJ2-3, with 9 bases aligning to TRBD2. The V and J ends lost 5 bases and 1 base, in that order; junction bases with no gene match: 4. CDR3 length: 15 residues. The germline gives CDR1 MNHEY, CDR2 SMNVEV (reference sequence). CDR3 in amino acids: CASSPPSGGTDTQYF. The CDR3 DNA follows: TGTGCCAGCAGTCCGCCTAGCGGGGGCACAGATACGCAGTATTTT.